Detailed here is one TCR beta chain. Antigen unknown. PCR primers comprised 60 Vbeta and 13 Jbeta primers. Measured with immunoSEQ multiplex PCR; TCRdb has only the in-frame clones, and not every one. The sample records fewer than 250,000 clones, approximately 79% being singletons. The record originates from a study of cytomegalovirus exposure and HLA in healthy donors. Germline V CDR1 and CDR2: MDHEN, SYDVKM. This CDR3 comprises 11 residues. V was trimmed by 7 bases and J by 0 bases, leaving 3 bases between them. Healthy people donating bone marrow made up the donors. Points from the study as a whole: As was reported, the HLA-A and HLA-B alleles of most subjects were accurately predicted from TCR beta sequences. After further analysis at a later stage, 16,951 TCR beta sequences were associated with HLA alleles at 0.05 false discovery rate. Later analysis revealed greater clonal expansion in HLA-associated TCR beta chains than in equally common others.

This rearrangement joins TRBV28 to TRBJ1-1; no definite D call. Material for sequencing was PBMCs. This receptor was obtained from a male donor in good health and CMV-seronegative. CDR3 loop: CASTLNTEAFF. The CDR3 DNA is TGTGCCAGCACCTTGAACACTGAAGCTTTCTTT.